The 3 T cell receptor beta chains below come from one sample, sequenced in a study of blood T cell repertoires in COVID-19. Only in-frame clones appear in the TCRdb table, and some are missing; sequencing was by immunoSEQ multiplex PCR. The table shows about 59,000 clones, with around 73% occurring only once. The source material was peripheral blood. These receptors originate from a man at least 80 years old with acute or convalescent COVID-19.

This clone was counted only a few times. This sequence joins TRBV18 and TRBJ2-5; D perhaps matches TRBD1 (5 bases). The germline gives CDR1 KGHSH, CDR2 LQKENI. The ends were cut back, 2 bases at V and 2 bases at J, with 6 bases in the middle. The CDR3 is made up of 13 amino acids. CDR3 in DNA: TGTGCCAGCTCACCAAACAGGCAAGAGACCCAGTACTTC. This translates into CASSPNRQETQYF.

This clone came up once. This rearrangement joins TRBV7-9 to TRBJ1-6; D is unresolved. The CDR3 is 12 amino acids. Germline V gives CDR1 SEHNR, CDR2 FQNEAQ (reference sequence). V was cut by 0 bases and J by 13 bases, with 7 bases left in between. Here the CDR3 reads CASSLAQAPLHF. CDR3 coding DNA: TGTGCCAGCAGCTTAGCGCAGGCGCCCCTCCACTTT.

The chain links TRBV30 to TRBJ2-1; 10 nucleotides align to TRBD2. V lost 0 bases, J lost 10 bases, and 12 bases stayed unmatched. The CDR3 spans 16 residues. From germline, CDR1 is GTSNPN and CDR2 SVGIG (reference sequence). CDR3 in amino acids: CAWSVSGLAGEDEQFF. The CDR3 coding sequence is TGTGCCTGGAGTGTAAGCGGCCTAGCGGGAGAGGACGAGCAGTTCTTC.